This TCR beta chain comes out of a study of T cells after yellow fever vaccination. The CDR3 is 16 residues long. The ends lost 5 bases at V and 4 bases at J; junction bases unmatched: 12. Germline CDR1 GTSNPN, CDR2 SVGIG (reference sequence). MiXCR was run by TCRdb on the 5' RACE reads, yielding one entry per CDR3 protein. This sample carries approximately 550,000 distinct CDR3 sequences, about 14% of them seen once, and the ten largest clones take over 11%. The chain has TRBV30 and TRBJ2-1; 9 bases are a match to TRBD2. This specimen was PBMCs, taken on the day of the yellow fever booster vaccination. The origin of this receptor is a young man who received the YFV17D yellow fever vaccine. The CDR3, as DNA: TGTGCCTGGTGCCTAACGGGGAGCGGGAGGTACAATGAGCAGTTCTTC. Its translation is CAWCLTGSGRYNEQFF.